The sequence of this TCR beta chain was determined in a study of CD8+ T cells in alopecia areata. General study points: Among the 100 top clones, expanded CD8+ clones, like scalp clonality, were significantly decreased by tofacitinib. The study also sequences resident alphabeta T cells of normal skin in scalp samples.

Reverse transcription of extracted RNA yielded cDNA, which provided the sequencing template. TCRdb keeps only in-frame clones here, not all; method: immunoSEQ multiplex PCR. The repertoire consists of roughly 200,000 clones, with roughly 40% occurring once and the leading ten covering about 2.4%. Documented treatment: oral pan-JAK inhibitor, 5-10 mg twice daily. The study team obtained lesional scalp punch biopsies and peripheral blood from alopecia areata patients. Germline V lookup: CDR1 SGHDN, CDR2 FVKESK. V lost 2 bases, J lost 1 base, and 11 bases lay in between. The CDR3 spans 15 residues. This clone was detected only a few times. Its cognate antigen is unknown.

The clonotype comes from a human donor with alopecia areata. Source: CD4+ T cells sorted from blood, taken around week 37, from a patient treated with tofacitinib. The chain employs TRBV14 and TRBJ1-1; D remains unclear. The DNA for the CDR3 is TGTGCCAGCAGCCAACTAGGCCAAAAGAACACTGAAGCTTTCTTT. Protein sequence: CASSQLGQKNTEAFF.